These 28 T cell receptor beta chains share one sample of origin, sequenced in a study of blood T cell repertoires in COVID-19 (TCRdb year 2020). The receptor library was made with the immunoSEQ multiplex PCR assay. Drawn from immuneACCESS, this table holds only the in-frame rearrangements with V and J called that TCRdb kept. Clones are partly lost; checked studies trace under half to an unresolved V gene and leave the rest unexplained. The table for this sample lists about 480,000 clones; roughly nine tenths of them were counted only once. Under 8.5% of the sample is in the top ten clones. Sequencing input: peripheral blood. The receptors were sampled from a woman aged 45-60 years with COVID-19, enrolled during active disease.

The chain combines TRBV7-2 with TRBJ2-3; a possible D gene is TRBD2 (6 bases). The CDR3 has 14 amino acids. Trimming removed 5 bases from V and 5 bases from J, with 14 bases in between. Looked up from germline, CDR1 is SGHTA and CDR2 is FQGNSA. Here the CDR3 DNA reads TGTGCCAGCAGCCCATTCTACGGGGGAGATACGCAGTATTTT. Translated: CASSPFYGGDTQYF.

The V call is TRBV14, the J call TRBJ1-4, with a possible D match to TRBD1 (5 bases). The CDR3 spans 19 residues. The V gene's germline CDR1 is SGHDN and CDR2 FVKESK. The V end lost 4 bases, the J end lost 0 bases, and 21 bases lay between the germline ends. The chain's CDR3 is CASSPDSAVPSATNEKLFF. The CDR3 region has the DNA TGTGCCAGCAGCCCAGACAGCGCTGTCCCATCCGCAACTAATGAAAAACTGTTTTTT.

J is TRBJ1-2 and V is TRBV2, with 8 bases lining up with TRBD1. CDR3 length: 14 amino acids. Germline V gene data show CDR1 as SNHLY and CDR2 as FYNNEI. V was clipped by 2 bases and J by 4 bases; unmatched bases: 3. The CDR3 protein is CASSEFGQGYGYTF. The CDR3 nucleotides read TGTGCCAGCAGTGAATTCGGACAGGGCTATGGCTACACCTTC.

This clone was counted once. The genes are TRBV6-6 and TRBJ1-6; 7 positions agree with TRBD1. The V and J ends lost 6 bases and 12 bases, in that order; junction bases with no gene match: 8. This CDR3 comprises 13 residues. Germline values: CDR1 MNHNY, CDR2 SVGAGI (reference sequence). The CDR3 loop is CASRLTGSEPLHF. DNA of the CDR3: TGTGCCAGCAGATTGACAGGGAGTGAACCCCTCCACTTT.

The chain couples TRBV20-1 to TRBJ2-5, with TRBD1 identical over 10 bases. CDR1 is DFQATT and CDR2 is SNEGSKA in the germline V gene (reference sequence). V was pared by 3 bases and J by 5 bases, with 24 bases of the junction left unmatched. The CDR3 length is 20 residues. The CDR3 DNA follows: TGCAGTGCTAGTCCCCGCGCACCGGGACAGGGGCAGCCAGAGAGGGAGACCCAGTACTTC. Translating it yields CSASPRAPGQGQPERETQYF.

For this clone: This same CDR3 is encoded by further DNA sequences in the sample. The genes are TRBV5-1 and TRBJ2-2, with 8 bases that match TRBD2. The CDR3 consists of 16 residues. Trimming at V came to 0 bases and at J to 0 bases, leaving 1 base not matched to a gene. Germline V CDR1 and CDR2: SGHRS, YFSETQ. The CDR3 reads CASSLAGGPNTGELFF. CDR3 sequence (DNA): TGCGCCAGCAGCTTGGCGGGGGGGCCGAACACCGGGGAGCTGTTTTTT.

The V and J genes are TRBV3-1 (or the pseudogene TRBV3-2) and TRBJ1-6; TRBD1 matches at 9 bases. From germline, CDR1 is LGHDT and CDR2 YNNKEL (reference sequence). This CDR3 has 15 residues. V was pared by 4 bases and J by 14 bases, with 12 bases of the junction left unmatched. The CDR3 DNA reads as TGTGCCAGCAGCCCTGGGACAGGGACACTGGGGGCCCTCCACTTT. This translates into CASSPGTGTLGALHF.

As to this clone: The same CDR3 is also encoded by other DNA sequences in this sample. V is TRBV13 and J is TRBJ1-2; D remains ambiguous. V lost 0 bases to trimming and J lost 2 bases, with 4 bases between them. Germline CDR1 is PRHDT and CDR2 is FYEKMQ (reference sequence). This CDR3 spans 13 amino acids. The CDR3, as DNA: TGTGCCAGCAGCTTAGGGCGGAACTATGGCTACACCTTC. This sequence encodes CASSLGRNYGYTF. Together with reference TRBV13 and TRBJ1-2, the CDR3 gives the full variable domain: AAGVIQSPRHLIKEKRETATLKCYPIPRHDTVYWYQQGPGQDPQFLISFYEKMQSDKGSIPDRFSAQQFSDYHSELNMSSLELGDSALYFCASSLGRNYGYTFGSGTRLTVV.

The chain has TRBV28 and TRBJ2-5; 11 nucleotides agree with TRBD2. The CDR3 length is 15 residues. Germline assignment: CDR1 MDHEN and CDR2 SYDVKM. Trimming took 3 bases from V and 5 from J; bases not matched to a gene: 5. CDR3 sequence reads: CASSFLAGGAETQYF. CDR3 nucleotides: TGTGCCAGCAGTTTTTTAGCGGGGGGGGCGGAGACCCAGTACTTC.

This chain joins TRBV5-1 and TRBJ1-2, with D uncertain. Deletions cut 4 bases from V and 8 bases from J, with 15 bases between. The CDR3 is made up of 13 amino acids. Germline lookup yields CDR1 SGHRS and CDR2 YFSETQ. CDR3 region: CASSLAVTSGYTF. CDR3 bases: TGCGCCAGCAGCCTTGCTGTCACGAGCGGCTACACCTTC.

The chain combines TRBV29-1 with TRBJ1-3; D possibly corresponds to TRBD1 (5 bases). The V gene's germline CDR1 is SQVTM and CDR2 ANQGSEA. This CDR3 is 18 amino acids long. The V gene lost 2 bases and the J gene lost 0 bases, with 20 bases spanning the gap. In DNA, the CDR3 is TGCAGCGTTGAAAGCGAAGGGGTGTCTGAACCCTCTGGAAACACCATATATTTT. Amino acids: CSVESEGVSEPSGNTIYF.

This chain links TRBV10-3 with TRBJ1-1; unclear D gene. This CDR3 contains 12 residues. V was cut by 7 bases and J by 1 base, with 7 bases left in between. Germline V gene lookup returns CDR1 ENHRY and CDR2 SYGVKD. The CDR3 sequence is CAINSGNTEAFF. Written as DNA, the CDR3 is TGTGCCATCAATTCGGGGAACACTGAAGCTTTCTTT.

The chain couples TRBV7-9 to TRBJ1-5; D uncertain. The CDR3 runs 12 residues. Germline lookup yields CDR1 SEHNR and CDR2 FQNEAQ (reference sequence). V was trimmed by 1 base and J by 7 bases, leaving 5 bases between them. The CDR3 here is CASSLGGQPQHF. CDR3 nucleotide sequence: TGTGCCAGCAGCTTAGGAGGACAGCCCCAGCATTTT.

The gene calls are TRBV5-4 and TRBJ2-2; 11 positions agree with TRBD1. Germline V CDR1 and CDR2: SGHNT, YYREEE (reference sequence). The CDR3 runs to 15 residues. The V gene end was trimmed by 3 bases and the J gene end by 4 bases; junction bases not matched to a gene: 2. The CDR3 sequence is CASSSGQGATGELFF. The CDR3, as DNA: TGTGCCAGCAGCTCCGGACAGGGGGCCACCGGGGAGCTGTTTTTT. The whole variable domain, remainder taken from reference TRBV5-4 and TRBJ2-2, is ETGVTQSPTHLIKTRGQQVTLRCSSQSGHNTVSWYQQALGQGPQFIFQYYREEENGRGNFPPRFSGLQFPNYSSELNVNALELDDSALYLCASSSGQGATGELFFGEGSRLTVL.

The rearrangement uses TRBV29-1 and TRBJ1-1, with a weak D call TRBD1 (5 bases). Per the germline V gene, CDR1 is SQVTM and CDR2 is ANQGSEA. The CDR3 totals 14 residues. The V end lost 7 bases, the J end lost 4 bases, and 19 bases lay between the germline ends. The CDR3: CSAGASAGGTEAFF. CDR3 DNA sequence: TGCAGCGCTGGAGCCTCGGCCGGGGGCACTGAAGCTTTCTTT.

Here the CDR3 DNA reads TGTGCCAGCAGTGGGGGGATCGGCTGGAGGGAGCAGTACTTC. Its translation is CASSGGIGWREQYF. This chain uses TRBV28 with TRBJ2-7; maybe TRBD2 (6 bases). CDR1 and CDR2 from the germline V gene are MDHEN and SYDVKM. This CDR3 spans 14 amino acids. The V gene lost 5 bases and the J gene lost 7 bases, with 18 bases spanning the gap.

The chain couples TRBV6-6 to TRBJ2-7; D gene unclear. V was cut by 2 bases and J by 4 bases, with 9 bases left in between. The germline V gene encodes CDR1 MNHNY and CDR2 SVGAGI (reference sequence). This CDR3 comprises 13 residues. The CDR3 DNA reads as TGTGCCAGCAGTTACCTGTCGGGTTACGAGCAGTACTTC. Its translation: CASSYLSGYEQYF.

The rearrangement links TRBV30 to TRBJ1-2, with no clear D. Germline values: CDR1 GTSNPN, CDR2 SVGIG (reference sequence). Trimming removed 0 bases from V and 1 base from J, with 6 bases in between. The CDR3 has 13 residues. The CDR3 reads CAWSVRLNYGYTF. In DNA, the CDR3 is TGTGCCTGGAGTGTACGACTTAACTATGGCTACACCTTC.

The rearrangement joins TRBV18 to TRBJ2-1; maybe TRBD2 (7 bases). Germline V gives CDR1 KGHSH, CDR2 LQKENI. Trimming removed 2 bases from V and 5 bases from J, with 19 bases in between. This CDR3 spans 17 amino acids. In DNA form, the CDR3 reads TGTGCCAGCTCACCAGCTACAGGCGGGGGCACCCACAATGAGCAGTTCTTC. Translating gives CASSPATGGGTHNEQFF.

CDR3: CASAPGVRQEAFF. Here the CDR3 DNA reads TGTGCCAGCGCCCCGGGGGTCCGGCAGGAAGCTTTCTTT. The chain carries TRBV3-1 (or the pseudogene TRBV3-2) and TRBJ1-1; perhaps TRBD1 as D (5 bases). This CDR3 comprises 13 residues. The germline gives CDR1 LGHDT, CDR2 YNNKEL (reference sequence). Trimming left V 8 bases short and J 8 bases short, with 18 bases between.

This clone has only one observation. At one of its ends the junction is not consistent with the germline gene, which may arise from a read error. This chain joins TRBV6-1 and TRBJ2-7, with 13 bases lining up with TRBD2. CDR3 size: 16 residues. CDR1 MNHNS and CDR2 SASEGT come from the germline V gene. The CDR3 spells CASREGTSGGAYEQYF. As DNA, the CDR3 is TGTGCCAGCAGGGAAGGTACTAGCGGGGGGGCCTACGAGCAGTACTTC.

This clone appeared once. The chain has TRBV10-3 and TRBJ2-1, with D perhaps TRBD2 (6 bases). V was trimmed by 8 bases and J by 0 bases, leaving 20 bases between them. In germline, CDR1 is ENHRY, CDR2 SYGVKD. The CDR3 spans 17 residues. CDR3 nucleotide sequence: TGTGCCATCTTGGACGTAGGAACCGGGAGCTCCTACAATGAGCAGTTCTTC. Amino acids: CAILDVGTGSSYNEQFF.

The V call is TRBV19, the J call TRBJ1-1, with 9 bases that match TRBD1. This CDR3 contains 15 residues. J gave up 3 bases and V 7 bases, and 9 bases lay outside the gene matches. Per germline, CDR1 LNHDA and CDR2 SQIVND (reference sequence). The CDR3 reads CASISGQGGYTEAFF. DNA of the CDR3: TGTGCCAGTATATCGGGACAGGGTGGTTACACTGAAGCTTTCTTT.

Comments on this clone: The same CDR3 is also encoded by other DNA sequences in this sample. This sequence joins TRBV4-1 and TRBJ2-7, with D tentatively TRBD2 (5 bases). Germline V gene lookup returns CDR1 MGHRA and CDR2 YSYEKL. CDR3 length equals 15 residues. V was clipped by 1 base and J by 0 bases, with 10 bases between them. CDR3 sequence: CASSQVRGSSYEQYF. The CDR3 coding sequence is TGCGCCAGCAGCCAAGTACGGGGAAGCTCCTACGAGCAGTACTTC.

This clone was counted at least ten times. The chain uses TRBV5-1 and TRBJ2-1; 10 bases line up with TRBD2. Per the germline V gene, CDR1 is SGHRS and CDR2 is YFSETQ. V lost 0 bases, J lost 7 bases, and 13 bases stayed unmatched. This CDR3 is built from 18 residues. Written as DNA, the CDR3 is TGCGCCAGCAGCTTGGGAGGTACTAGCGGGGCCCAATTAAATGAGCAGTTCTTC. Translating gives CASSLGGTSGAQLNEQFF.

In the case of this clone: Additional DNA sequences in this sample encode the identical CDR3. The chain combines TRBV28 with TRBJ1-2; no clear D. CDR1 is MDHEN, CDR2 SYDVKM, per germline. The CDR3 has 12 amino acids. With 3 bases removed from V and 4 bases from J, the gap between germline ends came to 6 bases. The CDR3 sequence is CASSLAGYGYTF. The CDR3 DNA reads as TGTGCCAGCAGTTTGGCAGGCTATGGCTACACCTTC.

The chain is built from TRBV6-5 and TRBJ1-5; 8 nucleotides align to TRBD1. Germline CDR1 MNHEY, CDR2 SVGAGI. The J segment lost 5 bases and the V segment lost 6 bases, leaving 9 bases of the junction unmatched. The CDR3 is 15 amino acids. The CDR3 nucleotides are TGTGCCAGCAGCCGCGCCGGGACAGGATATCAGCCCCAGCATTTT. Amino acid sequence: CASSRAGTGYQPQHF.

CDR3 sequence reads: CASTYRGQGDGYTF. The CDR3 DNA follows: TGTGCCAGCACCTACCGAGGACAGGGGGATGGCTACACCTTC. The chain links TRBV6-1 to TRBJ1-2; 10 bases map to TRBD1. Trimming removed 7 bases from V and 6 bases from J; junction bases left unmatched: 8. Germline V lookup: CDR1 MNHNS, CDR2 SASEGT. The CDR3 loop spans 14 amino acids.